The text below deals with one T cell receptor beta chain. Its antigen is not identified. The V gene's germline CDR1 is ENHRY and CDR2 SYGVKD. CDR3 length equals 16 residues. V dropped 3 bases and J dropped 4; count of bases not matched to a gene: 9. The data derive from a study of T cells in Graves' hyperthyroidism and ophthalmopathy. Findings of the study overall: Most expanded thyroid clonotypes above 0.001 recurred in blood.

The investigators amplified TCR beta CDR3 regions from RNA transcripts. The HTBI set primed first-round TCR CDR3 RT-PCR. TCRdb recomputed calls from the multiplex PCR reads with MiXCR, one row per CDR3 protein. The repertoire consists of approximately 520,000 distinct CDR3 sequences, with around 20% occurring once and the leading ten covering about a quarter. V gene TRBV10-3 combines with J gene TRBJ2-5; TRBD1 agrees at 9 bases. This receptor was identified in a man aged 18 to 30 with Graves' hyperthyroidism. The sample was blood. The CDR3 is CAISDPGTGRGETQYF. The CDR3 DNA sequence: TGTGCCATCAGTGACCCCGGGACAGGGAGAGGAGAGACCCAGTACTTC.